Listed below are T cell receptor beta chains from one sample, sequenced in a study of blood T cell repertoires in COVID-19. Only in-frame clones appear in the TCRdb table, and some are missing; sequencing was by immunoSEQ multiplex PCR. The repertoire holds roughly 300,000 clones, with 65% to 90% as singletons. The sample consisted of PBMCs or T cells enriched from blood (not recorded which). The receptors stem from a woman in her 40s with acute COVID-19. Each CDR3 is given with its conserved first and last residue.

j_call v_call cdr3_length cdr3_aa
TRBJ2-5 TRBV5-1 15 CASSLGTPIQETQYF
TRBJ1-2 TRBV6-2/TRBV6-3 17 CASSYSATPRRDYGYTF
TRBJ1-6 TRBV7-9 18 CASSQIWTGGKVYSPLHF
TRBJ2-3 TRBV27 13 CASSLVDGYTQYF
TRBJ2-2 TRBV20-1 13 CSASGELPGELFF
TRBJ2-1 TRBV28 13 CASRWRQNNEQFF
TRBJ2-1 TRBV19 17 CASSIDLLGGLIYEQFF
TRBJ1-5 TRBV7-2 17 CASSLGAGQGVHQPQHF
TRBJ1-3 TRBV5-1 16 CASSAQGAGSGNTIYF
TRBJ1-2 TRBV4-1 14 CASSQQAHQLGYTF
TRBJ1-5 TRBV10-3 17 CAISESLGGGANQPQHF
TRBJ1-4 TRBV5-4 14 CASSRGQGDEKLFF
TRBJ1-2 TRBV2 14 CASSVGTTNYGYTF
TRBJ1-2 TRBV27 18 CASSFRPPGQGSYYGYTF
TRBJ1-3 TRBV7-2 15 CASSLTTGTGNTIYF
TRBJ2-3 TRBV7-9 15 CASSSGYSTTDTQYF